Below, 16 T cell receptor beta chains from the same sample are listed, as sequenced in a study of T cells after somatic rescue of genetic block. TCRdb's table, derived via immunoSEQ multiplex PCR, lists solely in-frame clones and lacks some. This sample has over 95,000 clones, with just over 90% found just once. The sample comprised peripheral blood mononuclear cells (PBMCs). These receptors came from a woman between 18 and 29 years old.

For the CDR3, the DNA is TGTGCCAGCAGCTTTCGGACAGGGGGCGGTGAGACCCAGTACTTC. Translation: CASSFRTGGGETQYF. The rearrangement uses TRBV5-4 and TRBJ2-5; 11 bases are a match to TRBD1. V was pared by 2 bases and J by 5 bases, with 5 bases of the junction left unmatched. Germline V gives CDR1 SGHNT, CDR2 YYREEE (reference sequence). The CDR3 is made up of 15 amino acids.

In its sample, this clone was seen once. The chain recombines TRBV7-3 with TRBJ2-5, with 7 bases identical to TRBD1. CDR3 size: 13 residues. V trimming: 3 bases; J trimming: 5 bases; junction bases outside the gene matches: 3. Germline V CDR1 and CDR2: SGHTA, FQGTGA. In DNA, the CDR3 is TGTGCCAGCAGCTTGACAGGGTTTGAGACCCAGTACTTC. This sequence encodes CASSLTGFETQYF.

The V call is TRBV19, the J call TRBJ1-2; D uncertain. The germline V and J ends were trimmed by 4 bases and 4 bases, with 10 bases remaining between them. The CDR3 runs 13 residues. Germline values: CDR1 LNHDA, CDR2 SQIVND (reference sequence). CDR3 sequence (DNA): TGTGCCAGTAGTACCCTCGGACCCTATGGCTACACCTTC. Amino acids: CASSTLGPYGYTF.

The gene calls are TRBV19 and TRBJ2-3; D call uncertain. This CDR3 comprises 13 residues. Germline V gene data show CDR1 as LNHDA and CDR2 as SQIVND (reference sequence). V gave up 10 bases and J gave up 0 bases, with 11 bases separating them. CDR3 loop: CATLRESTDTQYF. CDR3 bases: TGTGCCACTCTTAGGGAAAGCACAGATACGCAGTATTTT.

This clone has a single count. The chain combines TRBV18 with TRBJ1-2; weak D call: TRBD1 (5 bases). Germline V gene lookup returns CDR1 KGHSH and CDR2 LQKENI. Trimming left V 0 bases short and J 6 bases short, with 17 bases between. The CDR3 is 16 residues long. The chain's CDR3 is CASSPPGGPTLDGYTF. CDR3 in DNA: TGTGCCAGCTCACCACCGGGGGGACCCACTCTAGATGGCTACACCTTC.

The genes are TRBV11-2 and TRBJ1-6; tentatively, D is TRBD1 (5 bases). Per germline, CDR1 SGHAT and CDR2 FQNNGV. Deletions cut 4 bases from V and 1 base from J, with 11 bases between. This CDR3 region has 16 residues. CDR3 in amino acids: CASSYRGTSYNSPLHF. The CDR3 DNA follows: TGTGCCAGCAGCTACCGGGGGACGTCCTATAATTCACCCCTCCACTTT.

The chain joins TRBV10-3 to TRBJ1-2; 10 bases line up with TRBD1. CDR3 size: 16 residues. In germline, CDR1 is ENHRY, CDR2 SYGVKD. The J segment lost 4 bases and the V segment lost 3 bases, leaving 8 bases of the junction unmatched. The CDR3 here is CAISDPSGTGAYGYTF. In DNA form, the CDR3 reads TGTGCCATCAGTGATCCGTCCGGGACAGGGGCCTATGGCTACACCTTC.

This clone was seen just once. The rearrangement uses TRBV6-6 and TRBJ1-2, with D unresolved. This CDR3 contains 15 residues. The germline V gene has CDR1 MNHNY and CDR2 SVGAGI (reference sequence). Between the trimmed V and J ends, which lost 0 bases and 3 bases, there was a span of 11 bases. The CDR3 protein is CASSYSDPLDYGYTF. Here the CDR3 DNA reads TGTGCCAGCAGTTACTCGGACCCCTTGGACTATGGCTACACCTTC.

V and J are TRBV29-1 and TRBJ1-1; 7 bases match TRBD1. Germline CDR1 is SQVTM and CDR2 is ANQGSEA. The CDR3 is made up of 11 amino acids. V shed 6 bases, J shed 6 bases, and the junction held 4 bases outside the gene matches. The CDR3 loop is CSVWTGPEAFF. The CDR3 DNA reads TGCAGCGTCTGGACAGGTCCTGAAGCTTTCTTT.

The V call is TRBV7-2, the J call TRBJ2-3; unclear D gene. The CDR3 has 16 residues. In germline, CDR1 is SGHTA, CDR2 FQGNSA. V lost 3 bases and J lost 1, with 14 bases in between. The CDR3 is CASSFGLPTGTDTQYF. CDR3 in DNA: TGTGCCAGCAGCTTTGGTCTCCCCACCGGCACAGATACGCAGTATTTT.

As DNA, the CDR3 is TGTGCCAGCAGCATTCAGGGGGGCCCTAATGAAAAACTGTTTTTT. Its protein is CASSIQGGPNEKLFF. The rearrangement uses TRBV7-3 and TRBJ1-4; 7 bases agree with TRBD1. This CDR3 contains 15 residues. The germline V gene encodes CDR1 SGHTA and CDR2 FQGTGA. Trimming took 5 bases from V and 3 from J; bases not matched to a gene: 6.

The chain uses TRBV4-2 and TRBJ2-1; tentative D call: TRBD2 (5 bases). Trimming cost V 4 bases and J 9 bases, with 10 bases left between them. CDR3 length: 12 amino acids. Germline values: CDR1 LGHNA, CDR2 YNFKEQ. In nucleotides, the CDR3 is TGTGCCAGCAGCCTAGAAGAGGGTGAGCAGTTCTTC. It translates to CASSLEEGEQFF.

V usage is TRBV28 and J usage is TRBJ2-1, with 8 bases aligning to TRBD2. Trimming at V came to 3 bases and at J to 5 bases, leaving 6 bases not matched to a gene. There are 15 residues in the CDR3. Germline V gene data show CDR1 as MDHEN and CDR2 as SYDVKM. The CDR3 sequence: CASSLAGGDNNEQFF. Written as DNA, the CDR3 is TGTGCCAGCAGTTTGGCGGGGGGAGATAACAATGAGCAGTTCTTC.

J is TRBJ1-3 and V is TRBV6-6; D ambiguous. There are 14 residues in the CDR3. Trimming cost V 7 bases and J 0 bases, with 10 bases left between them. Germline CDR1 MNHNY, CDR2 SVGAGI (reference sequence). For the CDR3, the DNA is TGTGCCAGCAACCCAGGAAGCTCTGGAAACACCATATATTTT. It specifies CASNPGSSGNTIYF.

V is TRBV7-8 and J is TRBJ2-2; perhaps TRBD2 as D (5 bases). The ends were cut back, 7 bases at V and 2 bases at J, with 23 bases in the middle. The CDR3 is 18 residues long. Germline V CDR1 and CDR2: SGHVS, FQNEAQ. CDR3 in amino acids: CASTALALRVRNTGELFF. The CDR3 DNA reads as TGTGCCAGCACCGCCCTTGCCCTGCGGGTCAGAAACACCGGGGAGCTGTTTTTT.

The genes are TRBV11-3 and TRBJ2-2, with D perhaps TRBD2 (6 bases). V was shortened by 1 base and J by 3 bases, with 6 bases between the two germline ends. This CDR3 has 14 residues. Per the germline V gene, CDR1 is SGHNT and CDR2 is YENEEA. The CDR3 reads CASSLVADTGELFF. The CDR3 coding sequence is TGTGCCAGCAGCTTAGTAGCGGACACCGGGGAGCTGTTTTTT.